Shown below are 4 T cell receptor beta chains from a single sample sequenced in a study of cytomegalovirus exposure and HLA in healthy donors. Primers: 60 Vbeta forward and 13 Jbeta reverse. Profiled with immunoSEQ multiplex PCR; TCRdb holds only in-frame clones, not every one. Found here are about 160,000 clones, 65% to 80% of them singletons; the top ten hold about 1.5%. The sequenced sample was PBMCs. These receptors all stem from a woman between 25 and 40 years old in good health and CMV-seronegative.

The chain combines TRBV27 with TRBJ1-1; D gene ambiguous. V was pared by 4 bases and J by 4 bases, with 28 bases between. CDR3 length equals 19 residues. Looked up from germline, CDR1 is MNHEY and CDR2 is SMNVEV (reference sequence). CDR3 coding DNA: TGTGCCAGCAGTTCGATCCCCGGGGTGGGTAGGGCGCTCGGCACTGAAGCTTTCTTT. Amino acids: CASSSIPGVGRALGTEAFF.

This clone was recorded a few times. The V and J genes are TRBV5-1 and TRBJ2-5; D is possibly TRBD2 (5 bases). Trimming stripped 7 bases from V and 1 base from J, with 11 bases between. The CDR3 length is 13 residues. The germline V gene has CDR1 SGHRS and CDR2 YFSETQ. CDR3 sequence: CASREKPQETQYF. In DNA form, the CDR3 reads TGCGCCAGCCGGGAAAAGCCCCAAGAGACCCAGTACTTC.

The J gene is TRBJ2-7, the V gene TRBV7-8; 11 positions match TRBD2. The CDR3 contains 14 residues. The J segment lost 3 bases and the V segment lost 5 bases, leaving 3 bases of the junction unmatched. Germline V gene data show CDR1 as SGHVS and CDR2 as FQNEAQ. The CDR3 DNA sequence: TGTGCCAGCAGCGCGACTAGCGGGGACTACGAGCAGTACTTC. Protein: CASSATSGDYEQYF.

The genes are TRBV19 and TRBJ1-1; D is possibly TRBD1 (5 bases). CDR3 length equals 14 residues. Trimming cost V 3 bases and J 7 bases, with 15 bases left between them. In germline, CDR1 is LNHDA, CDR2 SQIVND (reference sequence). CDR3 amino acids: CASSIPRQISEAFF. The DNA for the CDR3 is TGTGCCAGTAGTATCCCCCGACAGATAAGTGAAGCTTTCTTT.